A selection of T cell receptor beta chains follows, all from one sample in a study of blood T cell repertoires in COVID-19. Only in-frame clones appear in the TCRdb table, and some are missing; sequencing was by immunoSEQ multiplex PCR. The data contain almost 90,000 clones, about 87% of them singletons. What was sequenced was peripheral blood. These receptor sequences come from a man older than 75 with acute or convalescent COVID-19. The CDR3 runs from the conserved cysteine through the conserved F or W. The D gene is left open where the match is weak. Some rows mark clone size as missing; the rest say once, few, many or name a class of expanded clone.

cdr3_nt: TGTGCCCGGTCAGGGGACACCCGCTCCTACGAGCAGTACTTC
cdr3_aa: CARSGDTRSYEQYF
j_call: TRBJ2-7
v_call: TRBV6-9
cdr3_length: 14
clone_size: -
d_call: -

cdr3_nt: TGCAGCGTTGGACAGGGTTTGGGGGGCACTGAAGCTTTCTTT
cdr3_aa: CSVGQGLGGTEAFF
j_call: TRBJ1-1
v_call: TRBV29-1
cdr3_length: 14
clone_size: -
d_call: TRBD1

cdr3_nt: TGTGCCAGCAAGAAAGGGACTAGCGGTTTGGAGACCCAGTACTTC
cdr3_aa: CASKKGTSGLETQYF
j_call: TRBJ2-5
v_call: TRBV6-5
cdr3_length: 15
clone_size: -
d_call: TRBD2

cdr3_nt: TGCGCCAGCAGCGTCGGGTATAATGAGCAGTTCTTC
cdr3_aa: CASSVGYNEQFF
j_call: TRBJ2-1
v_call: TRBV5-1
cdr3_length: 12
clone_size: -
d_call: -

cdr3_nt: TGTGCCAGCAGTGCGGACAGGGGTTTGGAAGCTTTCTTT
cdr3_aa: CASSADRGLEAFF
j_call: TRBJ1-1
v_call: TRBV6-4
cdr3_length: 13
clone_size: once
d_call: TRBD1

cdr3_nt: TGTGCCAGCAGCCGAGGAGATGAGGCTTTCTTT
cdr3_aa: CASSRGDEAFF
j_call: TRBJ1-1
v_call: TRBV14
cdr3_length: 11
clone_size: -
d_call: -

cdr3_nt: TGTGCCAGCAGCGCGACTAACTATGGCTACACCTTC
cdr3_aa: CASSATNYGYTF
j_call: TRBJ1-2
v_call: TRBV3-1/TRBV3-2
cdr3_length: 12
clone_size: -
d_call: -

cdr3_nt: TGTGCCAGCAGCTTAGAGGGACAGGGGCTTTACGAGCAGTACTTC
cdr3_aa: CASSLEGQGLYEQYF
j_call: TRBJ2-7
v_call: TRBV7-2
cdr3_length: 15
clone_size: -
d_call: TRBD1

cdr3_nt: TGTGCCAGCAGAGGGACTAGCTACGAGCAGTACTTC
cdr3_aa: CASRGTSYEQYF
j_call: TRBJ2-7
v_call: TRBV12-3/TRBV12-4
cdr3_length: 12
clone_size: few
d_call: TRBD2

cdr3_nt: TGCGCCAGCAGCCAAGATTGGAGGAGGACAGTTGGAAACACCATATATTTT
cdr3_aa: CASSQDWRRTVGNTIYF
j_call: TRBJ1-3
v_call: TRBV4-1
cdr3_length: 17
clone_size: -
d_call: -

cdr3_nt: TGTGCCAGCAGTTACTCGACACAGTCAGGGGCCAACGTCCTGACTTTC
cdr3_aa: CASSYSTQSGANVLTF
j_call: TRBJ2-6
v_call: TRBV6-5
cdr3_length: 16
clone_size: -
d_call: -

cdr3_nt: TGTGCCAGCAGCTTATTTAAAGTGGCGGGACGCCAAGAGACCCAGTACTTC
cdr3_aa: CASSLFKVAGRQETQYF
j_call: TRBJ2-5
v_call: TRBV7-2
cdr3_length: 17
clone_size: -
d_call: -

cdr3_nt: TGTGCCATCAGTGAGTCCGGACAGGGGGCCGGCGGCTACACCTTC
cdr3_aa: CAISESGQGAGGYTF
j_call: TRBJ1-2
v_call: TRBV10-3
cdr3_length: 15
clone_size: -
d_call: TRBD1

cdr3_nt: TGTGCCAGCAGCCAAGCAGGTAGGAGCACAGATACGCAGTATTTT
cdr3_aa: CASSQAGRSTDTQYF
j_call: TRBJ2-3
v_call: TRBV3-1/TRBV3-2
cdr3_length: 15
clone_size: -
d_call: -

cdr3_nt: TGTGCCAGCAGCGTACAAGGAGACACTGAAGCTTTCTTT
cdr3_aa: CASSVQGDTEAFF
j_call: TRBJ1-1
v_call: TRBV9
cdr3_length: 13
clone_size: -
d_call: -

cdr3_nt: TGTGCCAGCAGTACGGGACTAGCGCCTTATACGCAGTATTTT
cdr3_aa: CASSTGLAPYTQYF
j_call: TRBJ2-3
v_call: TRBV28
cdr3_length: 14
clone_size: -
d_call: TRBD2

cdr3_nt: TGCGCCAGCAGCTTGGGAACAGCCCTGGACACCGGGGAGCTGTTTTTT
cdr3_aa: CASSLGTALDTGELFF
j_call: TRBJ2-2
v_call: TRBV5-1
cdr3_length: 16
clone_size: once
d_call: -

cdr3_nt: TGTGCCAGCAGCTTAGGGGGCCAGGACCCCTACAATGAGCAGTTCTTC
cdr3_aa: CASSLGGQDPYNEQFF
j_call: TRBJ2-1
v_call: TRBV7-8
cdr3_length: 16
clone_size: -
d_call: -

cdr3_nt: TGTGCCAGCAGTTACAAAGGTGGCGGGAGGATCGGGGAGCTGTTTTTT
cdr3_aa: CASSYKGGGRIGELFF
j_call: TRBJ2-2
v_call: TRBV6-5
cdr3_length: 16
clone_size: -
d_call: TRBD2

cdr3_nt: TGTGCCAGCAGGAGCCCAAACACTGAAGCTTTCTTT
cdr3_aa: CASRSPNTEAFF
j_call: TRBJ1-1
v_call: TRBV5-5
cdr3_length: 12
clone_size: -
d_call: -

cdr3_nt: TGTGCCAGCAGCTTAGAGGGGATCACAGATACGCAGTATTTT
cdr3_aa: CASSLEGITDTQYF
j_call: TRBJ2-3
v_call: TRBV7-9
cdr3_length: 14
clone_size: -
d_call: -

cdr3_nt: TGTGCCAGCAGCGCCCGGGACAGGGTGTCTGAAGCTTTCTTT
cdr3_aa: CASSARDRVSEAFF
j_call: TRBJ1-1
v_call: TRBV11-3
cdr3_length: 14
clone_size: -
d_call: TRBD1

cdr3_nt: TGTGCCAGCAGCGTAAATACAGGGGATACGCAGTATTTT
cdr3_aa: CASSVNTGDTQYF
j_call: TRBJ2-3
v_call: TRBV9
cdr3_length: 13
clone_size: -
d_call: -

cdr3_nt: TGTGCCAGCAGCGTAGAGGGTTACCAGGGGGAAAAACTGTTTTTT
cdr3_aa: CASSVEGYQGEKLFF
j_call: TRBJ1-4
v_call: TRBV9
cdr3_length: 15
clone_size: -
d_call: -

cdr3_nt: TGTGCCAGCAGCTGGGTGGGAGGCACAGATACGCAGTATTTT
cdr3_aa: CASSWVGGTDTQYF
j_call: TRBJ2-3
v_call: TRBV7-8
cdr3_length: 14
clone_size: -
d_call: -

cdr3_nt: TGCGCCAGCAGGGTGGCGGCAGAGGGTGAAGCTTTCTTT
cdr3_aa: CASRVAAEGEAFF
j_call: TRBJ1-1
v_call: TRBV5-1
cdr3_length: 13
clone_size: -
d_call: -

cdr3_nt: TGTGCCAGCAGCTTATCCTTCCGGGACATTCAGTACTTC
cdr3_aa: CASSLSFRDIQYF
j_call: TRBJ2-4
v_call: TRBV11-1
cdr3_length: 13
clone_size: -
d_call: -

cdr3_nt: TGTGCCAGCAGCTTAACACAATACACTGAAGCTTTCTTT
cdr3_aa: CASSLTQYTEAFF
j_call: TRBJ1-1
v_call: TRBV6-5
cdr3_length: 13
clone_size: -
d_call: -

cdr3_nt: TGTGCCAGCAGCCAAGACAGCGATAACTCTGGAAACACCATATATTTT
cdr3_aa: CASSQDSDNSGNTIYF
j_call: TRBJ1-3
v_call: TRBV4-2
cdr3_length: 16
clone_size: -
d_call: -

cdr3_nt: TGTGCCAGCAGCTTAGGACAGGGTGACGGAGCTTTCTTT
cdr3_aa: CASSLGQGDGAFF
j_call: TRBJ1-1
v_call: TRBV7-8
cdr3_length: 13
clone_size: -
d_call: TRBD1

cdr3_nt: TGTGCCAGCAGTCTGCGGGACAGCCTTTACGAGCAGTACTTC
cdr3_aa: CASSLRDSLYEQYF
j_call: TRBJ2-7
v_call: TRBV6-2/TRBV6-3
cdr3_length: 14
clone_size: -
d_call: -

cdr3_nt: TGTGCCAGCAGCTTGGTCGGGATCGCTGAAGCTTTCTTT
cdr3_aa: CASSLVGIAEAFF
j_call: TRBJ1-1
v_call: TRBV5-4
cdr3_length: 13
clone_size: -
d_call: -

cdr3_nt: TGTGCCAGCAGCCACCTAAGAGGGCTGGGCACTGAAGCTTTCTTT
cdr3_aa: CASSHLRGLGTEAFF
j_call: TRBJ1-1
v_call: TRBV5-5
cdr3_length: 15
clone_size: once
d_call: -

cdr3_nt: TGTGCCAGTAGTAGTGACAGGGTAGGTCAGCCCCAGCATTTT
cdr3_aa: CASSSDRVGQPQHF
j_call: TRBJ1-5
v_call: TRBV19
cdr3_length: 14
clone_size: -
d_call: TRBD1

cdr3_nt: TGTGCCAGCAGCTTGGTGGGACAGGGATTCTACACCTTC
cdr3_aa: CASSLVGQGFYTF
j_call: TRBJ1-2
v_call: TRBV5-4
cdr3_length: 13
clone_size: -
d_call: TRBD1

cdr3_nt: TGTGCCAGCAGTGGGGGGGACAGGGGGCGCGGGGAGCCCCAGCATTTT
cdr3_aa: CASSGGDRGRGEPQHF
j_call: TRBJ1-5
v_call: TRBV6-1
cdr3_length: 16
clone_size: once
d_call: TRBD1

cdr3_nt: TGTGCCAGCAGCCAAGGGACAGGGGAGGACAATGAGCAGTTCTTC
cdr3_aa: CASSQGTGEDNEQFF
j_call: TRBJ2-1
v_call: TRBV4-2
cdr3_length: 15
clone_size: -
d_call: TRBD1

cdr3_nt: TGTGCCAGCAGTCCTTGGACAGAGAACACTGAAGCTTTCTTT
cdr3_aa: CASSPWTENTEAFF
j_call: TRBJ1-1
v_call: TRBV25-1
cdr3_length: 14
clone_size: -
d_call: -

cdr3_nt: TGTGCCAGCTCCCCGCAGGGCACAGATACGCAGTATTTT
cdr3_aa: CASSPQGTDTQYF
j_call: TRBJ2-3
v_call: TRBV18
cdr3_length: 13
clone_size: -
d_call: -

cdr3_nt: TGTGCCAGCAGCGTAACCTTACTGAAAAATTCACCCCTCCACTTT
cdr3_aa: CASSVTLLKNSPLHF
j_call: TRBJ1-6
v_call: TRBV14
cdr3_length: 15
clone_size: -
d_call: -

cdr3_nt: TGTGCCAGCAGCCAGAACACCGGGGAGCTGTTTTTT
cdr3_aa: CASSQNTGELFF
j_call: TRBJ2-2
v_call: TRBV13
cdr3_length: 12
clone_size: -
d_call: -

cdr3_nt: TGTGCCAGCAGCTTGGCCGCGGGGGGCACCGGGGAGCTGTTTTTT
cdr3_aa: CASSLAAGGTGELFF
j_call: TRBJ2-2
v_call: TRBV5-4
cdr3_length: 15
clone_size: -
d_call: TRBD2

cdr3_nt: TGTGCCAGCAGCCAGGACAGGGTAAACATTCAGTACTTC
cdr3_aa: CASSQDRVNIQYF
j_call: TRBJ2-4
v_call: TRBV6-5
cdr3_length: 13
clone_size: -
d_call: TRBD1

cdr3_nt: TGTGCCAGCAGTTGGGACAGGTCTGGGTCACCCCTCCACTTT
cdr3_aa: CASSWDRSGSPLHF
j_call: TRBJ1-6
v_call: TRBV6-5
cdr3_length: 14
clone_size: once
d_call: TRBD1

cdr3_nt: TGTGCCAGCAGTGCCGGGACTACTATATACGAGCAGTACTTC
cdr3_aa: CASSAGTTIYEQYF
j_call: TRBJ2-7
v_call: TRBV6-2/TRBV6-3
cdr3_length: 14
clone_size: -
d_call: TRBD2

cdr3_nt: TGTGCCAGTAGTACGAGCGGGAAGGTCGAGCAGTACTTC
cdr3_aa: CASSTSGKVEQYF
j_call: TRBJ2-7
v_call: TRBV19
cdr3_length: 13
clone_size: -
d_call: TRBD2

cdr3_nt: TGTGCCAGCAGCTTCCTGACAGGGTTCGAGACCCAGTACTTC
cdr3_aa: CASSFLTGFETQYF
j_call: TRBJ2-5
v_call: TRBV5-5
cdr3_length: 14
clone_size: -
d_call: TRBD1

cdr3_nt: TGTGCCAGTAGTGCCCCTCTGACAGCGGGGACAGATACGCAGTATTTT
cdr3_aa: CASSAPLTAGTDTQYF
j_call: TRBJ2-3
v_call: TRBV19
cdr3_length: 16
clone_size: -
d_call: TRBD2